A single sample gave rise to the 26 T cell receptor beta chains below, sequenced in a study of blood T cell repertoires in COVID-19. This table comes from immunoSEQ multiplex PCR, and its TCRdb copy is limited to in-frame clones, with some not included. Of approximately 340,000 clones in the sample, approximately 90% were seen once. The sequenced material came from PBMCs or T cells enriched from blood (not recorded which). The source is a middle-aged woman who had been exposed to COVID-19.

The V and J genes are TRBV5-8 and TRBJ2-7, with D hard to call. Germline V CDR1 and CDR2: SGHTS, YDEGEE. With 0 bases removed from V and 4 bases from J, the gap between germline ends came to 11 bases. This CDR3 contains 14 residues. CDR3 residues: CASSLERVRYEQYF. The CDR3 nucleotides are TGTGCCAGCAGCTTGGAACGGGTAAGGTACGAGCAGTACTTC.

The chain carries TRBV6-5 and TRBJ1-4; 10 positions agree with TRBD1. This CDR3 has 14 residues. J was trimmed by 8 bases and V by 8 bases; bases with no gene match: 8. CDR1 MNHEY and CDR2 SVGAGI come from the germline V gene. This CDR3 is CASSPGQGREKLFF. The CDR3 DNA is TGTGCCAGCTCACCGGGACAGGGGCGAGAAAAACTGTTTTTT.

This chain connects TRBV7-3 to TRBJ2-1, with 15 bases that match TRBD2. CDR1 is SGHTA, CDR2 FQGTGA, per germline. The CDR3 length is 16 residues. Trimming took 5 bases from V and 7 from J; bases not matched to a gene: 6. This chain's CDR3 is CASSAGLAGGRNEQFF. The CDR3 nucleotides read TGTGCCAGCAGCGCGGGACTAGCGGGAGGTAGGAATGAGCAGTTCTTC.

The chain combines TRBV29-1 with TRBJ1-2; TRBD1 matches 9 bases. Losses at the gene ends were 2 bases for V and 0 bases for J; bases not matched to a gene: 7. CDR1 SQVTM and CDR2 ANQGSEA come from the germline V gene. This CDR3 is built from 16 residues. Here the CDR3 reads CSVEYLGQGTNYGYTF. The CDR3 region has the DNA TGCAGCGTTGAATATTTGGGACAGGGAACTAACTATGGCTACACCTTC.

The gene calls are TRBV7-3 and TRBJ2-1; tentative D call: TRBD2 (5 bases). The germline V gene has CDR1 SGHTA and CDR2 FQGTGA. Trimming pared 2 bases from V and 9 bases from J, leaving 17 bases between. This CDR3 spans 15 amino acids. The chain's CDR3 is CASSLSGRTRGEQFF. In nucleotides, the CDR3 is TGTGCCAGCAGCTTATCTGGACGGACCCGGGGTGAGCAGTTCTTC.

This rearrangement joins TRBV30 to TRBJ1-1, with no clear D. The germline V gene has CDR1 GTSNPN and CDR2 SVGIG (reference sequence). The CDR3 runs to 13 residues. V gave up 0 bases and J gave up 6 bases, with 11 bases separating them. CDR3 nucleotide sequence: TGTGCCTGGAGTGTATTGACCGGGTCTGAAGCTTTCTTT. Translation gives CAWSVLTGSEAFF.

V is TRBV14 and J is TRBJ1-1; D gene ambiguous. V lost 6 bases, J lost 11 bases, and 19 bases lay in between. CDR1 and CDR2 (germline): SGHDN, FVKESK. The CDR3 loop spans 13 amino acids. The CDR3 region is CASSVKGEVVAFF. CDR3 sequence (DNA): TGTGCCAGCAGTGTCAAAGGAGAGGTGGTCGCTTTCTTT. Based on the CDR3 plus reference TRBV14 and TRBJ1-1, the full variable domain is EAGVTQFPSHSVIEKGQTVTLRCDPISGHDNLYWYRRVMGKEIKFLLHFVKESKQDESGMPNNRFLAERTGGTYSTLKVQPAELEDSGVYFCASSVKGEVVAFFGQGTRLTVV.

The chain employs TRBV30 and TRBJ1-2; 9 bases agree with TRBD1. The germline V gene encodes CDR1 GTSNPN and CDR2 SVGIG (reference sequence). This CDR3 region has 13 residues. V was pared by 3 bases and J by 2 bases, with 1 base of the junction left unmatched. Here the CDR3 reads CAWSGQGNYGYTF. CDR3 nucleotide sequence: TGTGCCTGGAGCGGACAGGGGAACTATGGCTACACCTTC. Variable domain in full (rest from reference TRBV30 and TRBJ1-2): SQTIHQWPATLVQPVGSPLSLECTVEGTSNPNLYWYRQAAGRGLQLLFYSVGIGQISSEVPQNLSASRPQDRQFILSSKKLLLSDSGFYLCAWSGQGNYGYTFGSGTRLTVV.

The rearrangement links TRBV5-5 to TRBJ1-1; D remains ambiguous. V was shortened by 0 bases and J by 0 bases, with 6 bases between the two germline ends. CDR1 and CDR2 from the germline V gene are SGHKS and YYEKEE (reference sequence). The CDR3 is 14 amino acids. The CDR3 nucleotides read TGTGCCAGCAGCTTGGGCGGGATGAACACTGAAGCTTTCTTT. Amino acid sequence: CASSLGGMNTEAFF.

V is TRBV7-2 and J is TRBJ1-2; 7 positions match TRBD1. This CDR3 has 15 residues. Germline CDR1 is SGHTA and CDR2 is FQGNSA. The ends lost 5 bases at V and 0 bases at J; junction bases unmatched: 6. CDR3 DNA sequence: TGTGCCAGCAGCCATAGCAGGGGGGCTAACTATGGCTACACCTTC. This codes for CASSHSRGANYGYTF.

V usage is TRBV18 and J usage is TRBJ2-1, with D maybe TRBD1 (6 bases). V was pared by 4 bases and J by 0 bases, with 10 bases between. This CDR3 has 15 amino acids. Germline lookup yields CDR1 KGHSH and CDR2 LQKENI. CDR3 DNA: TGTGCCAGCTCACGGGACACTAGCTCCTACAATGAGCAGTTCTTC. Translated, it gives CASSRDTSSYNEQFF. Full variable domain (remainder filled in from reference TRBV18 and TRBJ2-1): NAGVMQNPRHLVRRRGQEARLRCSPMKGHSHVYWYRQLPEEGLKFMVYLQKENIIDESGMPKERFSAEFPKEGPSILRIQQVVRGDSAAYFCASSRDTSSYNEQFFGPGTRLTVL.

The chain carries TRBV6-6 and TRBJ2-7; weak D call: TRBD1 (6 bases). V gave up 6 bases and J gave up 3 bases, with 12 bases separating them. This CDR3 contains 13 residues. Germline values: CDR1 MNHNY, CDR2 SVGAGI (reference sequence). CDR3 in DNA: TGTGCCAGCAGAACACAGGGAAACTACGAGCAGTACTTC. It is translated as CASRTQGNYEQYF.

The chain employs TRBV5-1 and TRBJ2-5, with TRBD1 as a possible D gene (7 bases). Trimming cost V 4 bases and J 2 bases, with 12 bases left between them. Germline values: CDR1 SGHRS, CDR2 YFSETQ. The CDR3 sequence is 14 residues long. The CDR3 here is CASSPRDSQETQYF. Written as DNA, the CDR3 is TGCGCCAGCAGCCCGCGGGACAGTCAAGAGACCCAGTACTTC.

Worth noting for this clone: A read error may account for a junction end that differs from germline. CDR3 bases: TGTGCCAGCAGCGTAGGGACAGGGTGGGTCACTGAAGCTTTCTTT. Amino acids: CASSVGTGWVTEAFF. The chain employs TRBV13 and TRBJ1-1; TRBD1 matches at 9 bases. The CDR3 contains 15 residues. Germline CDR1 is PRHDT and CDR2 is FYEKMQ (reference sequence).

The rearrangement links TRBV24-1 to TRBJ2-1; 12 nucleotides align to TRBD2. This CDR3 contains 19 residues. The trim removed 0 bases at V and 4 bases at J, leaving 9 bases unmatched. Germline V gives CDR1 KGHDR, CDR2 SFDVKD. This chain's CDR3 is CATSDLRLAGGKRYNEQFF. The CDR3 nucleotides read TGTGCCACCAGTGATTTGCGGCTAGCGGGAGGGAAAAGGTACAATGAGCAGTTCTTC.

The chain joins TRBV11-2 to TRBJ1-4, with D hard to call. The CDR3 loop spans 16 amino acids. Trimming removed 5 bases from V and 0 bases from J, with 13 bases in between. The V gene's germline CDR1 is SGHAT and CDR2 FQNNGV. The DNA for the CDR3 is TGTGCCAGCAGCCGCGGGCAGCTCACAACTAATGAAAAACTGTTTTTT. Residues: CASSRGQLTTNEKLFF.

The V call is TRBV24-1, the J call TRBJ1-2, with a possible D match to TRBD1 (6 bases). Germline values: CDR1 KGHDR, CDR2 SFDVKD. The germline V and J ends were trimmed by 4 bases and 2 bases, with 13 bases remaining between them. The CDR3 has 15 amino acids. The CDR3 sequence is CATSDSGAVNYGYTF. The CDR3 DNA follows: TGTGCCACCAGTGACTCAGGGGCGGTCAACTATGGCTACACCTTC.

CDR3 bases: TGTGCCAGCAGCTTAACCCCCCCTCACATAGCGGGAAGGACCTACAATGAGCAGTTCTTC. Translation: CASSLTPPHIAGRTYNEQFF. This rearrangement joins TRBV11-3 to TRBJ2-1; 8 bases are a match to TRBD2. The V gene end was trimmed by 2 bases and the J gene end by 2 bases; junction bases not matched to a gene: 17. CDR1 SGHNT and CDR2 YENEEA come from the germline V gene. This CDR3 is 20 amino acids long.

This clone is a singleton in its sample. V usage is TRBV30 and J usage is TRBJ1-2, with TRBD1 identical over 7 bases. CDR3 size: 13 residues. Germline V gene lookup returns CDR1 GTSNPN and CDR2 SVGIG (reference sequence). Losses at the gene ends were 7 bases for V and 2 bases for J; bases not matched to a gene: 7. The CDR3 region has the DNA TGTGCCTCGAACCAACAGGGGAACTATGGCTACACCTTC. Translating it yields CASNQQGNYGYTF.

This chain connects TRBV5-6 to TRBJ2-1; TRBD2 agrees at 7 bases. Germline CDR1 is SGHDT and CDR2 is YYEEEE. The V segment lost 6 bases and the J segment 0 bases; nucleotides outside the gene matches: 9. This CDR3 has 16 amino acids. As DNA, the CDR3 is TGTGCCAGCACCTGGGGAGCGGGGAGCTCCTACAATGAGCAGTTCTTC. Protein: CASTWGAGSSYNEQFF.

J is TRBJ2-1 and V is TRBV5-4, with D unresolved. Germline V gene lookup returns CDR1 SGHNT and CDR2 YYREEE (reference sequence). V lost 2 bases and J 5 bases, leaving 8 bases between the germline ends. The CDR3 spans 13 residues. CDR3 amino acids: CASSFPQNNEQFF. For the CDR3, the DNA is TGTGCCAGCAGCTTCCCACAGAACAATGAGCAGTTCTTC.

The genes are TRBV5-6 and TRBJ1-2; tentatively, D is TRBD1 (5 bases). The CDR3 totals 13 residues. Germline values: CDR1 SGHDT, CDR2 YYEEEE. Trimming removed 4 bases from V and 8 bases from J, with 15 bases in between. CDR3 nucleotides: TGTGCCAGCAGCCGCCAGGGTCTAAGGGGCTACACCTTC. Protein product: CASSRQGLRGYTF.

This chain connects TRBV19 to TRBJ2-1; TRBD1 aligns across 9 bases. Germline lookup yields CDR1 LNHDA and CDR2 SQIVND (reference sequence). The V and J ends lost 5 bases and 0 bases, in that order; junction bases with no gene match: 8. CDR3 length: 17 amino acids. As DNA, the CDR3 is TGTGCCAGTAGTCCCGGGACAGGGAGGGCCTCCTACAATGAGCAGTTCTTC. Protein: CASSPGTGRASYNEQFF.

The rearrangement joins TRBV7-2 to TRBJ2-7; 9 bases agree with TRBD1. The length of the CDR3 is 14 residues. Trimming cost V 6 bases and J 11 bases; bases outside gene matches: 14. The germline CDR1 and CDR2 sequences are SGHTA and FQGNSA. CDR3 sequence: CASSLDRGVSVKYF. CDR3 nucleotides: TGTGCCAGCAGTTTGGACAGGGGCGTTTCGGTGAAGTACTTC.

V gene TRBV15 combines with J gene TRBJ2-7; D perhaps matches TRBD1 (5 bases). Trimming removed 0 bases from V and 1 base from J, with 10 bases in between. Per the germline V gene, CDR1 is LNHNV and CDR2 is YYDKDF (reference sequence). CDR3 size: 15 residues. In nucleotides, the CDR3 is TGTGCCACCAGCAGAGAGCGAGACAGTTCCTACGAGCAGTACTTC. This sequence encodes CATSRERDSSYEQYF.

The chain uses TRBV5-6 and TRBJ1-6, with a weak D call TRBD1 (6 bases). Trimming took 3 bases from V and 7 from J, leaving 20 bases between them. There are 17 residues in the CDR3. The germline V gene has CDR1 SGHDT and CDR2 YYEEEE. CDR3 sequence reads: CASSSGQTRLVNSPLHF. The CDR3 DNA reads as TGTGCCAGCAGCTCCGGACAGACCCGATTAGTCAATTCACCCCTCCACTTT.